Below are 31 T cell receptor beta chains sequenced from a single sample in a study of shared clonotypes between healthy human individuals. TCRdb's table, derived via immunoSEQ multiplex PCR, lists solely in-frame clones and lacks some. The sample includes around 560,000 clones, 85% to 95% of them seen just once. The naive CD8 subset, CD45RO-negative cells positively selected for CCR7, excluded terminally differentiated effector memory CD45RA+ cells. Material for sequencing was naive CD8+ T cells sorted from blood. The receptors derive from a woman aged 30 to 39 in good health.

This chain uses TRBV6-5 with TRBJ2-1, with 12 positions matching TRBD2. The germline V gene encodes CDR1 MNHEY and CDR2 SVGAGI. CDR3 length: 15 residues. Trimming removed 6 bases from V and 4 bases from J; junction bases left unmatched: 4. CDR3 region: CASRETSGSYNEQFF. The CDR3 DNA reads as TGTGCCAGCAGAGAGACTAGCGGGAGTTACAATGAGCAGTTCTTC.

The J gene is TRBJ2-7, the V gene TRBV7-3; 7 bases are shared with TRBD2. Germline V gene lookup returns CDR1 SGHTA and CDR2 FQGTGA. The CDR3 covers 15 residues. The junction had 7 bases not matched to a gene; V was cut back by 5 bases and J by 0 bases. The CDR3 loop reads CASSPTSSYSYEQYF. The CDR3 nucleotides are TGTGCCAGCAGCCCGACTAGCTCGTACTCCTACGAGCAGTACTTC.

This rearrangement joins TRBV5-8 to TRBJ2-5, with TRBD1 identical over 7 bases. J was trimmed by 1 base and V by 5 bases; bases with no gene match: 8. The CDR3 is 15 amino acids. Per the germline V gene, CDR1 is SGHTS and CDR2 is YDEGEE. The CDR3 DNA reads TGTGCCAGCAGTAAGCCCCGGGACAGCCAAGAGACCCAGTACTTC. This codes for CASSKPRDSQETQYF.

The genes are TRBV11-2 and TRBJ2-3; 12 nucleotides align to TRBD2. In germline, CDR1 is SGHAT, CDR2 FQNNGV. The trim removed 3 bases at V and 4 bases at J, leaving 2 bases unmatched. This CDR3 spans 15 amino acids. CDR3 sequence (DNA): TGTGCCAGCAGCTTTGGACTAGCGGGACCAGATACGCAGTATTTT. It yields the protein CASSFGLAGPDTQYF.

J is TRBJ2-7 and V is TRBV5-5; 7 positions agree with TRBD1. Germline CDR1 reads SGHKS; CDR2 reads YYEKEE (reference sequence). With 2 bases clipped from V and 4 bases from J, the junction kept 6 bases outside the gene matches. CDR3 length equals 14 residues. In DNA form, the CDR3 reads TGTGCCAGCAGCTTAAGACAGGGTTATTACGAGCAGTACTTC. This translates into CASSLRQGYYEQYF.

This clone appeared once. The chain has TRBV2 and TRBJ2-1, with 9 bases that match TRBD2. The germline gives CDR1 SNHLY, CDR2 FYNNEI. The V and J ends lost 6 bases and 1 base, in that order; junction bases with no gene match: 4. The length of the CDR3 is 15 residues. The CDR3 sequence is CASSGSGSSYNEQFF. In DNA form, the CDR3 reads TGTGCCAGCAGCGGTAGCGGGAGTTCCTACAATGAGCAGTTCTTC. The whole variable domain, remainder taken from reference TRBV2 and TRBJ2-1, is EPEVTQTPSHQVTQMGQEVILRCVPISNHLYFYWYRQILGQKVEFLVSFYNNEISEKSEIFDDQFSVERPDGSNFTLKIRSTKLEDSAMYFCASSGSGSSYNEQFFGPGTRLTVL.

The table lists this clone with a count of one. V usage is TRBV15 and J usage is TRBJ2-2; D unclear. V was trimmed by 6 bases and J by 5 bases, leaving 7 bases between them. This CDR3 is 12 amino acids long. Germline V gene sequence: CDR1 LNHNV, CDR2 YYDKDF (reference sequence). In nucleotides, the CDR3 is TGTGCCACCAGTCAAAGTACCGGGGAGCTGTTTTTT. Translating it yields CATSQSTGELFF.

For the CDR3, the DNA is TGTGCCAGCAGCTCCCGGGACGGATACTATGGCTACACCTTC. It is translated as CASSSRDGYYGYTF. The rearrangement joins TRBV27 to TRBJ1-2, with D possibly being TRBD1 (5 bases). This CDR3 spans 14 amino acids. CDR1 and CDR2 from the germline V gene are MNHEY and SMNVEV (reference sequence). V was clipped by 6 bases and J by 3 bases, with 14 bases between them.

The rearrangement links TRBV6-5 to TRBJ2-7, with TRBD1 matching 10 bases. This CDR3 comprises 15 residues. V lost 4 bases and J lost 1; bases outside the gene matches: 4. CDR1 MNHEY and CDR2 SVGAGI come from the germline V gene. The CDR3 sequence is CASSSMDRGSYEQYF. DNA for the CDR3: TGTGCCAGCAGTTCGATGGACAGGGGGTCCTACGAGCAGTACTTC.

This chain uses TRBV27 with TRBJ2-7; 10 nucleotides align to TRBD2. CDR1 and CDR2 from the germline V gene are MNHEY and SMNVEV (reference sequence). The junction had 9 bases not matched to a gene; V was cut back by 5 bases and J by 2 bases. The CDR3 covers 16 residues. The chain's CDR3 is CASSRILAGGTYEQYF. As DNA, the CDR3 is TGTGCCAGCAGTAGGATCTTAGCGGGAGGCACCTACGAGCAGTACTTC.

The chain is built from TRBV29-1 and TRBJ2-1, with D hard to call. Germline V CDR1 and CDR2: SQVTM, ANQGSEA. Trimming stripped 2 bases from V and 7 bases from J, with 12 bases between. CDR3 length: 13 amino acids. The CDR3 protein is CSVESAAWNEQFF. CDR3 DNA: TGCAGCGTTGAATCGGCAGCCTGGAATGAGCAGTTCTTC.

The V and J genes are TRBV19 and TRBJ1-5; D is perhaps TRBD1 (5 bases). Germline V lookup: CDR1 LNHDA, CDR2 SQIVND (reference sequence). The CDR3 contains 14 residues. The V gene lost 8 bases and the J gene lost 2 bases, with 13 bases spanning the gap. The CDR3 nucleotides are TGTGCCAGTGGAAACGGGACCGGCAATCAGCCCCAGCATTTT. This translates into CASGNGTGNQPQHF.

The V call is TRBV19, the J call TRBJ1-5; TRBD1 matches at 8 bases. The ends lost 7 bases at V and 6 bases at J; junction bases unmatched: 5. The CDR3 extends over 13 amino acids. Germline V gene data show CDR1 as LNHDA and CDR2 as SQIVND (reference sequence). CDR3 protein: CASNQGARQPQHF. Written as DNA, the CDR3 is TGTGCCAGTAATCAGGGGGCTCGTCAGCCCCAGCATTTT.

The V call is TRBV15, the J call TRBJ1-4, with D maybe TRBD1 (6 bases). Trimming shortened V by 9 bases and J by 5 bases, and 13 bases separated the two germline ends. CDR3 length: 13 amino acids. CDR1 is LNHNV and CDR2 is YYDKDF in the germline V gene (reference sequence). CDR3 region: CATNRDKNEKLFF. The CDR3 region has the DNA TGTGCCACTAACCGGGACAAGAATGAAAAACTGTTTTTT.

This clone was detected once. Other DNA sequences in this sample translate to the same CDR3. The chain recombines TRBV28 with TRBJ2-3; 10 bases are shared with TRBD1. The CDR3 contains 15 residues. J gave up 2 bases and V 6 bases, and 5 bases lay outside the gene matches. Germline CDR1 reads MDHEN; CDR2 reads SYDVKM. The DNA for the CDR3 is TGTGCCAGCAGCTCCGGGACAGGGGACACAGATACGCAGTATTTT. Protein sequence: CASSSGTGDTDTQYF.

V gene TRBV7-9 combines with J gene TRBJ1-1, with a possible D match to TRBD1 (5 bases). V was clipped by 5 bases and J by 5 bases, with 15 bases between them. The germline V gene encodes CDR1 SEHNR and CDR2 FQNEAQ (reference sequence). The CDR3 covers 14 residues. Here the CDR3 DNA reads TGTGCCAGCAGCCCGATTTCAGGGCTTACTGAAGCTTTCTTT. Translated, it gives CASSPISGLTEAFF.

V and J are TRBV7-9 and TRBJ2-1; 10 bases are a match to TRBD2. CDR3 length: 15 residues. Germline V gives CDR1 SEHNR, CDR2 FQNEAQ (reference sequence). J gave up 3 bases and V 6 bases, and 5 bases lay outside the gene matches. DNA for the CDR3: TGTGCCAGCAGGCCTGGACTAGCGGTCTACAATGAGCAGTTCTTC. Translating it yields CASRPGLAVYNEQFF.

The J gene is TRBJ1-1, the V gene TRBV10-1; 7 bases agree with TRBD1. The V gene end was trimmed by 6 bases and the J gene end by 5 bases; junction bases not matched to a gene: 9. This CDR3 is 14 amino acids long. Germline lookup yields CDR1 WNHNN and CDR2 SYGVQD (reference sequence). The CDR3 loop is CASSLTAGGTEAFF. CDR3 in DNA: TGCGCCAGCAGCCTGACGGCAGGGGGGACTGAAGCTTTCTTT.

The chain links TRBV6-5 to TRBJ2-5, with D perhaps TRBD1 (6 bases). The J call is uncertain, as TRBJ2-7 better fits the DNA end. The V gene's germline CDR1 is MNHEY and CDR2 SVGAGI. The CDR3 is made up of 16 amino acids. CDR3 amino acids: CASSYSTGSSSYEQYF. The CDR3 nucleotides read TGTGCCAGCAGTTACTCGACAGGATCGAGCTCCTACGAGCAGTACTTC.

This chain joins TRBV4-1 and TRBJ2-7; possible D gene TRBD2, 5 bases. V was pared by 0 bases and J by 3 bases, with 9 bases between. CDR3 length: 14 amino acids. Germline V gives CDR1 MGHRA, CDR2 YSYEKL. The CDR3 bases are TGCGCCAGCAGCCAAGAAGACTATCTCTACGAGCAGTACTTC. Translated, it gives CASSQEDYLYEQYF.

The genes are TRBV15 and TRBJ1-5, with D unclear. The germline gives CDR1 LNHNV, CDR2 YYDKDF (reference sequence). The CDR3 length is 16 residues. The V gene lost 4 bases and the J gene lost 4 bases, with 17 bases spanning the gap. The CDR3 nucleotides are TGTGCCACCAGCAAGGAGGGCGTCGAAGGGAATCAGCCCCAGCATTTT. It translates to CATSKEGVEGNQPQHF.

V is TRBV7-9 and J is TRBJ2-1; D is unclear. This CDR3 region has 14 residues. The germline V gene encodes CDR1 SEHNR and CDR2 FQNEAQ (reference sequence). V was pared by 5 bases and J by 4 bases, with 12 bases between. The CDR3 nucleotides are TGTGCCAGCAGCGTGGGCCGAGAGTACAATGAGCAGTTCTTC. The encoded protein is CASSVGREYNEQFF.

This chain uses TRBV5-6 with TRBJ2-3; no reliable D call. Trimming removed 4 bases at V and 0 bases at J, with 9 bases between. Germline lookup yields CDR1 SGHDT and CDR2 YYEEEE. The CDR3 has 14 residues. The CDR3 nucleotides are TGTGCCAGCAGCGCCTTCGGGAGCACAGATACGCAGTATTTT. It is translated as CASSAFGSTDTQYF. The full variable domain, in which reference TRBV5-6 and TRBJ2-3 provide the parts outside the CDR3, is DAGVTQSPTHLIKTRGQQVTLRCSPKSGHDTVSWYQQALGQGPQFIFQYYEEEERQRGNFPDRFSGHQFPNYSSELNVNALLLGDSALYLCASSAFGSTDTQYFGPGTRLTVL.

As DNA, the CDR3 is TGTGCCAGCAGTACATGGGACAGAACCTACGAGCAGTACTTC. Protein product: CASSTWDRTYEQYF. V is TRBV27 and J is TRBJ2-7, with 7 bases identical to TRBD1. Trimming at V came to 5 bases and at J to 2 bases, leaving 6 bases not matched to a gene. The CDR3 covers 14 residues. Germline V gene lookup returns CDR1 MNHEY and CDR2 SMNVEV (reference sequence).

The J gene is TRBJ1-5, the V gene TRBV4-1; no definite D call. Per the germline V gene, CDR1 is MGHRA and CDR2 is YSYEKL. V lost 1 base, J lost 0 bases, and 4 bases lay in between. There are 14 residues in the CDR3. CDR3 nucleotide sequence: TGCGCCAGCAGCCAAGGAGATAGCAATCAGCCCCAGCATTTT. Protein sequence: CASSQGDSNQPQHF.

This clone was detected once. The V call is TRBV7-3, the J call TRBJ2-1, with 9 positions matching TRBD2. The CDR3 runs 14 residues. Trimming took 4 bases from V and 4 from J; bases not matched to a gene: 2. Germline CDR1 SGHTA, CDR2 FQGTGA. CDR3 region: CASSWTSEYNEQFF. DNA for the CDR3: TGTGCCAGCAGCTGGACTAGCGAGTACAATGAGCAGTTCTTC.

This clone was picked up one time. The gene calls are TRBV13 and TRBJ2-7; D may be TRBD1 (6 bases). The CDR3 length is 14 residues. V dropped 5 bases and J dropped 6 bases, with 17 bases sitting between them. Germline V gene sequence: CDR1 PRHDT, CDR2 FYEKMQ (reference sequence). The CDR3 sequence is CASSEGQFVGEQYF. CDR3 bases: TGTGCCAGCAGCGAGGGACAATTTGTTGGCGAGCAGTACTTC.

The chain recombines TRBV27 with TRBJ2-5; a weak D match, TRBD2 (5 bases). Trimming took 8 bases from V and 5 from J, leaving 21 bases between them. The CDR3 covers 15 residues. The germline CDR1 and CDR2 sequences are MNHEY and SMNVEV (reference sequence). The DNA for the CDR3 is TGTGCCAGCGGTGGTTGGAGCTCTGGCGGGGAGACCCAGTACTTC. It specifies CASGGWSSGGETQYF.

V and J are TRBV5-1 and TRBJ2-7; D gene uncertain. This CDR3 has 16 amino acids. CDR1 and CDR2 (germline): SGHRS, YFSETQ. V was shortened by 0 bases and J by 3 bases, with 16 bases between the two germline ends. CDR3 in DNA: TGCGCCAGCAGCTTGGAAGTAGCCCAGAGTGGCTACGAGCAGTACTTC. Amino acid sequence: CASSLEVAQSGYEQYF.

This chain links TRBV5-6 with TRBJ1-4; the D gene is possibly TRBD1 (5 bases). Germline V gives CDR1 SGHDT, CDR2 YYEEEE. Trimming removed 2 bases at V and 7 bases at J, with 15 bases between. This CDR3 is built from 15 residues. The CDR3 coding sequence is TGTGCCAGCAGCTTCGACCCAGGGAGTGCTGAAAAACTGTTTTTT. Amino acid sequence: CASSFDPGSAEKLFF.

The chain carries TRBV28 and TRBJ1-1; D unresolved. The CDR3 extends over 14 amino acids. Germline CDR1 is MDHEN and CDR2 is SYDVKM. Trimming took off 2 bases at V and 4 bases at J, with 11 bases between the two ends. The CDR3: CASSLIREGTEAFF. CDR3 nucleotides: TGTGCCAGCAGTTTAATCCGGGAGGGCACTGAAGCTTTCTTT.